A single sample gave rise to the 26 T cell receptor beta chains below, sequenced in a study of graft-versus-host responses after intestinal transplantation (dated by TCRdb to about 2021). The protocol used for the library was the immunoSEQ multiplex PCR assay. TCRdb retrieved this table from immuneACCESS and kept in-frame rearrangements only. Not all clones are present; in checked studies, unresolved V genes account for under half, and no reason is known for the remainder. The sample records tens of thousands of clones, about nine tenths of which are singletons. The top ten hold roughly 0.64% of the sample. The sample here was PBMCs, taken 98 days after intestinal transplantation. The receptors originated from a human patient who received an intestinal transplant, so some T cells may come from the graft donor.

The chain carries TRBV10-3 and TRBJ2-1; D is unclear. The CDR3 covers 11 residues. The germline V and J ends were trimmed by 10 bases and 4 bases, with 8 bases remaining between them. The germline CDR1 and CDR2 sequences are ENHRY and SYGVKD. This chain's CDR3 is CATWVYNEQFF. DNA for the CDR3: TGTGCCACCTGGGTTTACAATGAGCAGTTCTTC.

The chain uses TRBV5-1 and TRBJ1-1, with 7 positions matching TRBD1. Per the germline V gene, CDR1 is SGHRS and CDR2 is YFSETQ. The trim removed 0 bases at V and 8 bases at J, leaving 7 bases unmatched. The CDR3 totals 14 residues. The CDR3 DNA is TGCGCCAGCAGCTTGGAAAGCGGGGACAGCGAAGCTTTCTTT. Its translation is CASSLESGDSEAFF.

The rearrangement uses TRBV19 and TRBJ2-7, with TRBD2 matching over 7 bases. Germline V gene sequence: CDR1 LNHDA, CDR2 SQIVND (reference sequence). The length of the CDR3 is 15 residues. Germline trimming cut 1 base from V and 6 bases from J; bases unmatched to any gene: 9. The CDR3 protein is CASSIARLAYREQYF. The CDR3 DNA is TGTGCCAGTAGTATAGCGCGACTAGCCTACCGCGAGCAGTACTTC.

The chain joins TRBV6-5 to TRBJ1-5; TRBD1 is a possible D gene (5 bases). V lost 8 bases, J lost 0 bases, and 11 bases lay in between. The CDR3 runs 14 residues. CDR1 is MNHEY and CDR2 is SVGAGI in the germline V gene. CDR3 sequence: CASSDTYSNQPQHF. The CDR3 nucleotides read TGTGCCAGCTCGGACACCTATAGCAATCAGCCCCAGCATTTT.

V and J are TRBV11-2 and TRBJ1-2, with 7 bases fitting TRBD1. Germline values: CDR1 SGHAT, CDR2 FQNNGV. The CDR3 loop spans 13 amino acids. Trimming took 5 bases from V and 7 from J; bases not matched to a gene: 7. CDR3 nucleotides: TGTGCCAGCAGCCTTGATACAGGGGCTGGCTACACCTTC. This sequence encodes CASSLDTGAGYTF.

The chain links TRBV5-1 to TRBJ2-7; D is perhaps TRBD2 (5 bases). The CDR3 length is 14 residues. Trimming shortened V by 0 bases and J by 2 bases, and 9 bases separated the two germline ends. Germline V lookup: CDR1 SGHRS, CDR2 YFSETQ. The CDR3 DNA sequence: TGCGCCAGCAGCTTGGCTAGCCGGGCCTACGAGCAGTACTTC. Translated, it gives CASSLASRAYEQYF.

This chain uses TRBV6-6 with TRBJ1-1, with D tentatively TRBD1 (5 bases). Germline V gene lookup returns CDR1 MNHNY and CDR2 SVGAGI (reference sequence). Trimming stripped 5 bases from V and 5 bases from J, with 12 bases between. The CDR3 extends over 13 amino acids. In DNA form, the CDR3 reads TGTGCCAGCAGTCAAAAGGCAGGGACTGAAGCTTTCTTT. Its translation: CASSQKAGTEAFF.

The rearrangement joins TRBV9 to TRBJ1-2; D gene unclear. Germline CDR1 is SGDLS and CDR2 is YYNGEE. The CDR3 is 13 residues long. The ends were cut back, 6 bases at V and 4 bases at J, with 13 bases in the middle. CDR3 protein: CASTLDGLYGYTF. The DNA of the CDR3 is TGTGCCAGCACCCTAGACGGGCTCTATGGCTACACCTTC.

The rearrangement joins TRBV6-5 to TRBJ2-3; D not resolved. The CDR3 totals 16 residues. Per the germline V gene, CDR1 is MNHEY and CDR2 is SVGAGI. V dropped 3 bases and J dropped 2 bases, with 15 bases sitting between them. The CDR3 DNA is TGTGCCAGCAGTTATTCGACCCCCCGTTACACAGATACGCAGTATTTT. Translating it yields CASSYSTPRYTDTQYF.

The gene calls are TRBV4-3 and TRBJ2-6, with D perhaps TRBD1 or TRBD2 (5 bases each). The germline V and J ends were trimmed by 4 bases and 2 bases, with 15 bases remaining between them. The CDR3 has 17 residues. The germline V gene encodes CDR1 LGHNA and CDR2 YSLEER. For the CDR3, the DNA is TGCGCCAGCAGCCCAGGGAGTTTTGGTCCTGGGGCCAACGTCCTGACTTTC. Its protein product is CASSPGSFGPGANVLTF.

This clone was detected a few times. The chain links TRBV6-6 to TRBJ1-3; D call uncertain. Deletions cut 4 bases from V and 4 bases from J, with 8 bases between. This CDR3 region has 13 residues. Germline CDR1 and CDR2: MNHNY and SVGAGI (reference sequence). CDR3 sequence (DNA): TGTGCCAGCAGTTCCCTACACGGAAACACCATATATTTT. Its translation is CASSSLHGNTIYF.

The rearrangement links TRBV6-1 to TRBJ2-7, with D unresolved. The CDR3 has 14 residues. Germline V gene sequence: CDR1 MNHNS, CDR2 SASEGT. The V end lost 2 bases, the J end lost 1 base, and 9 bases lay between the germline ends. CDR3: CASSEQGSSYEQYF. Here the CDR3 DNA reads TGTGCCAGCAGTGAACAAGGCAGTTCCTACGAGCAGTACTTC.

The chain employs TRBV6-1 and TRBJ2-5, with a tentative D call TRBD1 (6 bases). CDR3 length: 14 amino acids. Germline V gene data show CDR1 as MNHNS and CDR2 as SASEGT. The germline V and J ends were trimmed by 5 bases and 2 bases, with 12 bases remaining between them. The CDR3 sequence is CASSYQGLQETQYF. CDR3 DNA: TGTGCCAGCAGTTATCAGGGGCTACAAGAGACCCAGTACTTC.

This sequence joins TRBV6-6 and TRBJ2-5, with 9 bases lining up with TRBD1. The CDR3 has 15 residues. V was clipped by 0 bases and J by 1 base; unmatched bases: 0. In germline, CDR1 is MNHNY, CDR2 SVGAGI (reference sequence). The CDR3 DNA reads TGTGCCAGCAGTTACTCGACAGGGGGCCAAGAGACCCAGTACTTC. It yields the protein CASSYSTGGQETQYF.

The chain couples TRBV2 to TRBJ2-7, with D hard to call. Germline loops: CDR1 SNHLY, CDR2 FYNNEI. V shed 6 bases and J shed 2 bases, with 11 bases lying between them. The CDR3 covers 13 residues. In DNA, the CDR3 is TGTGCCAGCAGGGCACCACCGACCTACGAGCAGTACTTC. Its protein is CASRAPPTYEQYF.

The J gene is TRBJ1-6, the V gene TRBV4-1; TRBD1 aligns across 8 bases. CDR1 and CDR2 from the germline V gene are MGHRA and YSYEKL. This CDR3 spans 14 amino acids. With 4 bases clipped from V and 9 bases from J, the junction kept 5 bases outside the gene matches. The CDR3 DNA is TGCGCCAGCAGCCTCCGGGACAGGTTTTCACCCCTCCACTTT. It encodes CASSLRDRFSPLHF.

This clone occurred once. This chain joins TRBV2 and TRBJ2-7; D is uncertain. There are 17 residues in the CDR3. Per germline, CDR1 SNHLY and CDR2 FYNNEI. With 8 bases removed from V and 2 bases from J, the gap between germline ends came to 25 bases. The CDR3 nucleotides read TGTGCCAGCCCCTCCCGCGAGCTGCAGCGAGGTCCCTACGAGCAGTACTTC. It yields the protein CASPSRELQRGPYEQYF.

The chain employs TRBV11-2 and TRBJ1-3; a possible D gene is TRBD1 (6 bases). The germline gives CDR1 SGHAT, CDR2 FQNNGV. CDR3 length: 14 amino acids. The V end lost 6 bases, the J end lost 4 bases, and 13 bases lay between the germline ends. CDR3 sequence (DNA): TGTGCCAGCAGTACCACAGGGAAAGGAAACACCATATATTTT. Amino acids: CASSTTGKGNTIYF.

This clone occurred a few times. The rearrangement joins TRBV2 to TRBJ2-2, with D unresolved. The germline V and J ends were trimmed by 3 bases and 6 bases, with 8 bases remaining between them. Germline V lookup: CDR1 SNHLY, CDR2 FYNNEI. This CDR3 comprises 13 residues. The CDR3 sequence is CASSDVGPGELFF. DNA of the CDR3: TGTGCCAGCAGTGACGTAGGCCCCGGGGAGCTGTTTTTT.

The chain uses TRBV5-6 and TRBJ1-2; D is perhaps TRBD1 (6 bases). Germline CDR1 reads SGHDT; CDR2 reads YYEEEE. The germline V and J ends were trimmed by 4 bases and 4 bases, with 11 bases remaining between them. This CDR3 region has 13 residues. DNA of the CDR3: TGTGCCAGCAGCGCGCCGGGGGCCTATGGCTACACCTTC. Translation gives CASSAPGAYGYTF.

The chain employs TRBV6-6 and TRBJ2-2; 10 bases align to TRBD1. The ends lost 2 bases at V and 5 bases at J; junction bases unmatched: 5. Germline loops: CDR1 MNHNY, CDR2 SVGAGI (reference sequence). The CDR3 has 16 residues. This CDR3 reads CASSYRTGGGTGELFF. The DNA of the CDR3 is TGTGCCAGCAGTTACAGGACAGGGGGAGGAACCGGGGAGCTGTTTTTT.

This chain joins TRBV7-6 and TRBJ1-4; no clear D. This CDR3 region has 13 residues. V was cut by 3 bases and J by 8 bases, with 10 bases left in between. Germline V lookup: CDR1 SGHVS, CDR2 FNYEAQ. CDR3 amino acids: CASSFSTREKLFF. The DNA of the CDR3 is TGTGCCAGCAGCTTTTCGACCCGGGAAAAACTGTTTTTT. Based on the CDR3 plus reference TRBV7-6 and TRBJ1-4, the full variable domain is GAGVSQSPRYKVTKRGQDVALRCDPISGHVSLYWYRQALGQGPEFLTYFNYEAQQDKSGLPNDRFSAERPEGSISTLTIQRTEQRDSAMYRCASSFSTREKLFFGSGTQLSVL.

The rearrangement joins TRBV4-2 to TRBJ2-7, with 12 bases matching TRBD2. The CDR3 is 16 residues long. V was clipped by 2 bases and J by 3 bases; unmatched bases: 5. The V gene's germline CDR1 is LGHNA and CDR2 YNFKEQ. CDR3 sequence: CASSQLRLAGVYEQYF. CDR3 DNA sequence: TGTGCCAGCAGCCAACTCCGACTAGCGGGAGTCTACGAGCAGTACTTC.

The chain uses TRBV10-2 and TRBJ2-2; 12 bases agree with TRBD2. J gave up 2 bases and V 7 bases, and 5 bases lay outside the gene matches. CDR3 length: 16 amino acids. Germline CDR1 WSHSY, CDR2 SAAADI. The CDR3 region is CASMGTSGFNTGELFF. CDR3 bases: TGCGCCAGCATGGGGACTAGCGGGTTCAACACCGGGGAGCTGTTTTTT.

The genes are TRBV9 and TRBJ2-3; 8 bases fit TRBD2. CDR3 length: 16 amino acids. The germline V gene encodes CDR1 SGDLS and CDR2 YYNGEE. The V and J ends lost 0 bases and 2 bases, in that order; junction bases with no gene match: 5. The CDR3 is CASSVATSGVTDTQYF. For the CDR3, the DNA is TGTGCCAGCAGCGTAGCTACTAGCGGAGTCACAGATACGCAGTATTTT.

This chain joins TRBV6-1 and TRBJ2-2; TRBD2 matches at 7 bases. CDR1 MNHNS and CDR2 SASEGT come from the germline V gene. The CDR3 runs 10 residues. The CDR3 sequence: CAAGAGELFF. CDR3 DNA: TGTGCGGCGGGGGCCGGGGAGCTGTTTTTT.